This T cell receptor (beta chain) was recovered during a study of cytomegalovirus exposure and HLA in healthy donors. Study-wide findings and caveats: TCR beta chain V- and J-gene trimming was linked, in a later analysis, to a missense variant in DCLRE1C. Earlier analysis yielded a pattern in which most TCR beta V segments were productive about 90% or about 30% of the time.

The CDR3 is made up of 13 amino acids. Germline V lookup: CDR1 SGHDT, CDR2 YYEEEE. The junction had 4 bases not matched to a gene; V was cut back by 4 bases and J by 4 bases. PCR involved 60 Vbeta and 13 Jbeta primers. Some clones are missing from TCRdb's copy, which holds only in-frame ones; the method was immunoSEQ multiplex PCR. This sample has approximately 100,000 clones, with 65% to 75% found just once. Notes on this clone: Its specificity is not known.

What was sequenced was PBMCs. This chain joins TRBV5-6 and TRBJ2-5; 7 bases map to TRBD2. The clonotype comes from a man between 35 and 55 years old in good health and CMV-seropositive. The CDR3 sequence is CASSPVAGETQYF. Written as DNA, the CDR3 is TGTGCCAGCAGCCCAGTAGCGGGAGAGACCCAGTACTTC.